This record looks at one T cell receptor beta chain sequence and its context. This sample is part of a study of blood T cell repertoires in COVID-19. This table comes from immunoSEQ multiplex PCR, and its TCRdb copy is limited to in-frame clones, with some not included. The table lists a few hundred thousand clones, 80% to 90% of them singletons. The CDR3 loop spans 14 amino acids. Germline CDR1 is LGHDT and CDR2 is YNNKEL (reference sequence). V lost 1 base and J 13 bases, leaving 16 bases between the germline ends. This TCR derives from a woman aged 18-29 years who had recovered from COVID-19. The V gene is TRBV3-1 (or the pseudogene TRBV3-2), the J gene TRBJ1-4, with a tentative D call TRBD1 (6 bases). The sample comprised PBMCs or T cells enriched from blood (not recorded which). CDR3 nucleotides: TGTGCCAGCAGCCAAGTGGCTGCGGACAGAAGACTGTTTTTT. The encoded protein is CASSQVAADRRLFF.